The 10 T cell receptor beta chains given below trace back to one sample, sequenced in a study of CD8+ T cells in alopecia areata. Isolated RNA was reverse transcribed into cDNA used as the sequencing template. Clones were sequenced by immunoSEQ multiplex PCR, and TCRdb holds only the in-frame ones, with some missing. The sample holds 150,000 or so clones; about three fifths are singletons and the top ten take under 8%. Sample: CD4+ T cells sorted from blood, taken at week 0. These receptors originate from a human donor with alopecia areata.

In this sample, this clone turned up once. CDR3 in amino acids: CASSSQGPKETQYF. CDR3 in DNA: TGTGCCAGCAGTTCACAGGGTCCCAAAGAGACCCAGTACTTC. The chain couples TRBV27 to TRBJ2-5; the D gene is possibly TRBD1 (6 bases). Germline CDR1 MNHEY, CDR2 SMNVEV (reference sequence). With 4 bases removed from V and 3 bases from J, the gap between germline ends came to 12 bases. This CDR3 has 14 residues.

CDR3 coding DNA: TGTGCCAGCAGTCTCATAGCGGACAGGGGAGAAGCTTTCTTT. Translation: CASSLIADRGEAFF. The chain combines TRBV27 with TRBJ1-1, with 9 bases identical to TRBD1. The CDR3 consists of 14 residues. V gave up 5 bases and J gave up 8 bases; unmatched junction bases: 9. Germline-derived CDR1 and CDR2 are MNHEY and SMNVEV (reference sequence).

This clone was observed a handful of times. The gene calls are TRBV10-3 and TRBJ1-3; D is unclear. The germline gives CDR1 ENHRY, CDR2 SYGVKD. With 6 bases removed from V and 0 bases from J, the gap between germline ends came to 9 bases. This CDR3 contains 14 residues. The CDR3 DNA reads TGTGCCATCAGCTCAGCTGCCTCTGGAAACACCATATATTTT. The encoded protein is CAISSAASGNTIYF.

This rearrangement joins TRBV15 to TRBJ1-4; no definite D call. Looked up from germline, CDR1 is LNHNV and CDR2 is YYDKDF (reference sequence). V was clipped by 5 bases and J by 15 bases, with 16 bases between them. The CDR3 runs 12 residues. The CDR3 protein is CATSLTSARVFF. In DNA form, the CDR3 reads TGTGCCACCAGCCTTACATCCGCAAGGGTGTTTTTT.

The sample holds one count of this clone. The V and J genes are TRBV19 and TRBJ2-7; D gene ambiguous. The length of the CDR3 is 14 residues. Germline CDR1 is LNHDA and CDR2 is SQIVND (reference sequence). V was trimmed by 5 bases and J by 6 bases, leaving 17 bases between them. CDR3 protein: CASSLAPWDREQYF. CDR3 nucleotide sequence: TGTGCCAGTAGTCTGGCCCCCTGGGATCGCGAGCAGTACTTC.

V usage is TRBV6-5 and J usage is TRBJ1-1; the match to TRBD1 covers 10 bases. V shed 6 bases, J shed 1 base, and the junction held 2 bases outside the gene matches. Germline CDR1 reads MNHEY; CDR2 reads SVGAGI. This CDR3 region has 14 residues. CDR3 bases: TGTGCCAGCAGGGGGGACAGGGGGAACACTGAAGCTTTCTTT. It yields the protein CASRGDRGNTEAFF.

The rearrangement links TRBV4-2 to TRBJ1-6; D unclear. Trimming left V 3 bases short and J 7 bases short, with 16 bases between. The germline CDR1 and CDR2 sequences are LGHNA and YNFKEQ. The CDR3 runs to 16 residues. CDR3 in amino acids: CASSHITVVGNSPLHF. The CDR3 DNA follows: TGTGCCAGCAGCCACATAACGGTGGTCGGAAATTCACCCCTCCACTTT.

This clone was picked up one time. The gene calls are TRBV30 and TRBJ1-4, with a weak D call TRBD1 (6 bases). The ends were cut back, 0 bases at V and 12 bases at J, with 14 bases in the middle. This CDR3 has 13 amino acids. Germline V CDR1 and CDR2: GTSNPN, SVGIG (reference sequence). The CDR3 protein is CAWSVQANRELFF. Here the CDR3 DNA reads TGTGCCTGGAGTGTCCAAGCTAACAGGGAACTGTTTTTT.

The V and J genes are TRBV19 and TRBJ1-1, with TRBD1 matching 7 bases. V lost 3 bases and J lost 0; bases outside the gene matches: 13. Per germline, CDR1 LNHDA and CDR2 SQIVND (reference sequence). The CDR3 spans 18 residues. The CDR3, as DNA: TGTGCCAGTAGTATGCGGGTCGGGGCAGGGGGGCTGAACACTGAAGCTTTCTTT. This sequence encodes CASSMRVGAGGLNTEAFF.

This sequence joins TRBV5-1 and TRBJ1-1; D is uncertain. The V end lost 0 bases, the J end lost 6 bases, and 9 bases lay between the germline ends. The CDR3 contains 13 residues. The germline CDR1 and CDR2 sequences are SGHRS and YFSETQ. Here the CDR3 DNA reads TGCGCCAGCAGCTTGGGATCCAGGTCTGAAGCTTTCTTT. It encodes CASSLGSRSEAFF.